The 30 T cell receptor beta chains below were found in one sample sequenced in a study of blood T cell repertoires in COVID-19. Profiled with immunoSEQ multiplex PCR; TCRdb holds only in-frame clones, not every one. The sample shows 170,000 or so clones, 85% to 90% of them seen only once. The sequenced material came from peripheral blood. Receptor source: a man aged 50 to 60 with active or convalescent COVID-19.

The J gene is TRBJ1-2, the V gene TRBV2; TRBD1 is a possible D gene (6 bases). The germline V gene encodes CDR1 SNHLY and CDR2 FYNNEI. V was clipped by 7 bases and J by 1 base, with 13 bases between them. CDR3 length equals 14 residues. The DNA for the CDR3 is TGTGCCAGCATATGGACAGAACATAACTATGGCTACACCTTC. Translation gives CASIWTEHNYGYTF. The full variable domain, rest sourced from reference TRBV2 and TRBJ1-2, is EPEVTQTPSHQVTQMGQEVILRCVPISNHLYFYWYRQILGQKVEFLVSFYNNEISEKSEIFDDQFSVERPDGSNFTLKIRSTKLEDSAMYFCASIWTEHNYGYTFGSGTRLTVV.

The chain uses TRBV6-5 and TRBJ2-3; a weak D match, TRBD1 (5 bases). Trimming left V 0 bases short and J 5 bases short, with 15 bases between. Germline V gene lookup returns CDR1 MNHEY and CDR2 SVGAGI. This CDR3 comprises 16 residues. The CDR3, as DNA: TGTGCCAGCAGTTACTCCGGCAGGGTTATTATAGATACGCAGTATTTT. Translating it yields CASSYSGRVIIDTQYF.

The chain links TRBV25-1 to TRBJ1-4; TRBD1 matches 9 bases. The CDR3 covers 14 residues. V gave up 2 bases and J gave up 6 bases; unmatched junction bases: 1. Germline V gene sequence: CDR1 MGHDK, CDR2 SYGVNS. The CDR3 spells CASSETGGYEKLFF. The CDR3 nucleotides are TGTGCCAGCAGTGAAACAGGGGGCTATGAAAAACTGTTTTTT. The full variable domain, rest sourced from reference TRBV25-1 and TRBJ1-4, is EADIYQTPRYLVIGTGKKITLECSQTMGHDKMYWYQQDPGMELHLIHYSYGVNSTEKGDLSSESTVSRIRTEHFPLTLESARPSHTSQYLCASSETGGYEKLFFGSGTQLSVL.

The chain employs TRBV5-4 and TRBJ1-1, with D hard to call. Trimming took off 2 bases at V and 0 bases at J, with 17 bases between the two ends. The CDR3 has 17 amino acids. Germline values: CDR1 SGHNT, CDR2 YYREEE (reference sequence). DNA of the CDR3: TGTGCCAGCAGCTTTGGGGAGTTACGTTTCATGAACACTGAAGCTTTCTTT. This sequence encodes CASSFGELRFMNTEAFF.

The chain uses TRBV11-3 and TRBJ2-7; 9 bases fit TRBD2. The CDR3 has 12 residues. The V and J ends lost 10 bases and 1 base, in that order; junction bases with no gene match: 2. Per the germline V gene, CDR1 is SGHNT and CDR2 is YENEEA. The CDR3 bases are TGTGCCACTAGCGGGGTTTCCTACGAGCAGTACTTC. Translation: CATSGVSYEQYF.

This rearrangement joins TRBV4-1 to TRBJ1-5, with a tentative D call TRBD1 (6 bases). Germline CDR1 reads MGHRA; CDR2 reads YSYEKL. The CDR3 has 15 residues. V was pared by 0 bases and J by 6 bases, with 12 bases between. The CDR3 loop is CASSQDRTVFQPQHF. The CDR3 nucleotides are TGCGCCAGCAGCCAAGATAGGACAGTCTTTCAGCCCCAGCATTTT.

V usage is TRBV6-1 and J usage is TRBJ1-1; no reliable D call. Trimming took off 1 base at V and 5 bases at J, with 11 bases between the two ends. Germline V gene lookup returns CDR1 MNHNS and CDR2 SASEGT. The CDR3 extends over 14 amino acids. In nucleotides, the CDR3 is TGTGCCAGCAGTGAAGGTCGCAGAGGAACTGAAGCTTTCTTT. Amino acid sequence: CASSEGRRGTEAFF.

The rearrangement links TRBV11-2 to TRBJ1-1; 8 bases line up with TRBD1. The CDR3 runs to 14 residues. V was clipped by 3 bases and J by 5 bases; unmatched bases: 5. In germline, CDR1 is SGHAT, CDR2 FQNNGV. The CDR3 DNA is TGTGCCAGCAGCTTCAACAGGGGGGGAACTGAAGCTTTCTTT. This gives the protein CASSFNRGGTEAFF.

The J gene is TRBJ2-1, the V gene TRBV2, with 7 bases lining up with TRBD2. The CDR3 is made up of 14 amino acids. V trimming: 4 bases; J trimming: 7 bases; junction bases outside the gene matches: 7. Germline V gene lookup returns CDR1 SNHLY and CDR2 FYNNEI. Here the CDR3 reads CASSVSTGGNEQFF. CDR3 DNA sequence: TGTGCCAGCAGTGTCTCAACGGGAGGAAATGAGCAGTTCTTC.

The chain carries TRBV6-5 and TRBJ1-2; D is undetermined. The CDR3 consists of 12 residues. Trimming shortened V by 6 bases and J by 8 bases, and 13 bases separated the two germline ends. Germline CDR1 reads MNHEY; CDR2 reads SVGAGI. CDR3 amino acids: CASSPRRGGYTF. The CDR3 nucleotides read TGTGCCAGCAGCCCCCGAAGAGGGGGCTACACCTTC.

In DNA form, the CDR3 reads TGTGCCTGGAGTGTTGTCCAGGGCGTTACTTTCTTT. This gives the protein CAWSVVQGVTFF. This chain connects TRBV30 to TRBJ1-1, with TRBD1 as a possible D gene (5 bases). Germline V gene lookup returns CDR1 GTSNPN and CDR2 SVGIG (reference sequence). The CDR3 loop spans 12 amino acids. V dropped 0 bases and J dropped 12 bases, with 14 bases sitting between them. Full variable domain (rest looked up from reference TRBV30 and TRBJ1-1): SQTIHQWPATLVQPVGSPLSLECTVEGTSNPNLYWYRQAAGRGLQLLFYSVGIGQISSEVPQNLSASRPQDRQFILSSKKLLLSDSGFYLCAWSVVQGVTFFGQGTRLTVV.

V is TRBV28 and J is TRBJ1-6, with D possibly matching TRBD1 (5 bases). Germline V CDR1 and CDR2: MDHEN, SYDVKM. Trimming removed 3 bases from V and 6 bases from J, with 12 bases in between. There are 15 residues in the CDR3. Here the CDR3 DNA reads TGTGCCAGCAGTTTGCCCCGAGACAGTAATTCACCCCTCCACTTT. Encoded protein: CASSLPRDSNSPLHF.

This clone was counted only a few times. This sequence joins TRBV2 and TRBJ1-5, with D uncertain. Germline CDR1 reads SNHLY; CDR2 reads FYNNEI. V dropped 6 bases and J dropped 0 bases, with 12 bases sitting between them. This CDR3 has 15 residues. For the CDR3, the DNA is TGTGCCAGCAGCGAGAGACTGAATAGCAATCAGCCCCAGCATTTT. Protein product: CASSERLNSNQPQHF.

The genes are TRBV7-8 and TRBJ2-7; D perhaps matches TRBD1 (6 bases). Trimming removed 7 bases at V and 6 bases at J, with 22 bases between. Per germline, CDR1 SGHVS and CDR2 FQNEAQ. There are 15 residues in the CDR3. Here the CDR3 reads CASTPENRVPLEQYF. Written as DNA, the CDR3 is TGTGCCAGCACCCCTGAAAACAGGGTTCCCCTCGAGCAGTACTTC.

V is TRBV3-1 (or the pseudogene TRBV3-2) and J is TRBJ1-3; TRBD1 is a possible D gene (6 bases). The germline CDR1 and CDR2 sequences are LGHDT and YNNKEL (reference sequence). V lost 4 bases and J 3 bases, leaving 13 bases between the germline ends. The CDR3 is made up of 15 amino acids. CDR3 protein: CASSLTGTFGNTIYF. The CDR3, as DNA: TGTGCCAGCAGCCTTACCGGGACATTTGGAAACACCATATATTTT.

This clone occurred a few times. This chain connects TRBV2 to TRBJ1-1; 8 bases match TRBD1. The germline CDR1 and CDR2 sequences are SNHLY and FYNNEI. V shed 6 bases, J shed 10 bases, and the junction held 13 bases outside the gene matches. This CDR3 region has 14 residues. CDR3 protein: CASRRDRRQQGAFF. Written as DNA, the CDR3 is TGTGCCAGCAGGAGGGACAGGCGACAACAAGGAGCTTTCTTT.

The V and J genes are TRBV5-1 and TRBJ2-5; 10 bases fit TRBD2. Per the germline V gene, CDR1 is SGHRS and CDR2 is YFSETQ. V lost 0 bases, J lost 2 bases, and 7 bases stayed unmatched. This CDR3 comprises 17 residues. CDR3 residues: CASSLASSGGKQETQYF. The CDR3, as DNA: TGCGCCAGCAGCTTGGCCTCTAGCGGGGGAAAACAAGAGACCCAGTACTTC. The full variable domain, completed using reference TRBV5-1 and TRBJ2-5, is KAGVTQTPRYLIKTRGQQVTLSCSPISGHRSVSWYQQTPGQGLQFLFEYFSETQRNKGNFPGRFSGRQFSNSRSEMNVSTLELGDSALYLCASSLASSGGKQETQYFGPGTRLLVL.

The chain is built from TRBV10-3 and TRBJ1-4; 10 bases are shared with TRBD1. The CDR3 length is 14 residues. The V segment lost 6 bases and the J segment 8 bases; nucleotides outside the gene matches: 6. Germline V gene sequence: CDR1 ENHRY, CDR2 SYGVKD. CDR3 coding DNA: TGTGCCATCAGCATCGACAGGGGGCGGGAAAAACTGTTTTTT. It yields the protein CAISIDRGREKLFF.

The chain links TRBV6-2 or TRBV6-3 to TRBJ2-7; tentatively, D is TRBD2 (5 bases). V lost 5 bases and J 0 bases, leaving 14 bases between the germline ends. CDR3 length equals 15 residues. Germline values: CDR1 MNHEY, CDR2 SVGEGT. CDR3 sequence reads: CASSGRTVYSYEQYF. In DNA, the CDR3 is TGTGCCAGCAGTGGACGGACTGTTTACTCCTACGAGCAGTACTTC.

The CDR3 loop is CASSLAGDRTGELFF. CDR3 nucleotides: TGTGCCAGTAGTCTAGCGGGAGATCGTACCGGGGAGCTGTTTTTT. The chain is built from TRBV19 and TRBJ2-2; 10 bases fit TRBD2. CDR1 and CDR2 (germline): LNHDA, SQIVND (reference sequence). This CDR3 region has 15 residues. V dropped 5 bases and J dropped 5; count of bases not matched to a gene: 5.

The chain combines TRBV5-1 with TRBJ2-1; 10 nucleotides match TRBD2. The V gene's germline CDR1 is SGHRS and CDR2 YFSETQ. V dropped 2 bases and J dropped 9; count of bases not matched to a gene: 8. This CDR3 is built from 15 residues. CDR3 region: CASSFGGVAGGEQFF. The CDR3 DNA follows: TGCGCCAGCAGCTTTGGCGGCGTAGCGGGGGGTGAGCAGTTCTTC.

V gene TRBV7-2 combines with J gene TRBJ1-6; 7 positions match TRBD1. Germline V gives CDR1 SGHTA, CDR2 FQGNSA. V lost 1 base to trimming and J lost 4 bases; unmatched junction nucleotides: 1. There are 15 residues in the CDR3. For the CDR3, the DNA is TGTGCCAGCAGCTTAGTGGGACAGTATAATTCACCCCTCCACTTT. Its translation: CASSLVGQYNSPLHF.

The J gene is TRBJ2-3, the V gene TRBV5-4, with 14 bases aligning to TRBD2. The J segment lost 3 bases and the V segment lost 4 bases, leaving 4 bases of the junction unmatched. Looked up from germline, CDR1 is SGHNT and CDR2 is YYREEE (reference sequence). This CDR3 is 16 amino acids long. CDR3 sequence: CASSRTSGGLTDTQYF. In DNA, the CDR3 is TGTGCCAGCAGCCGGACTAGCGGGGGGTTGACAGATACGCAGTATTTT.

The chain combines TRBV6-5 with TRBJ1-6, with 9 bases fitting TRBD1. The germline CDR1 and CDR2 sequences are MNHEY and SVGAGI. Unmatched junction bases numbered 5, after V lost 0 bases and J lost 11 bases. The CDR3 sequence is 15 residues long. CDR3 loop: CASSYSGTGPAPLHF. In DNA, the CDR3 is TGTGCCAGCAGTTACTCCGGGACAGGGCCGGCACCCCTCCACTTT.

The chain carries TRBV6-2 or TRBV6-3 and TRBJ2-1; TRBD2 matches at 9 bases. Germline lookup yields CDR1 MNHEY and CDR2 SVGEGT. CDR3 length: 18 amino acids. With 0 bases clipped from V and 0 bases from J, the junction kept 6 bases outside the gene matches. This CDR3 is CASSYSVAGDPSYNEQFF. DNA of the CDR3: TGTGCCAGCAGTTACTCGGTAGCGGGAGACCCCTCCTACAATGAGCAGTTCTTC.

The chain combines TRBV20-1 with TRBJ1-2; D is unclear. Trimming took 3 bases from V and 8 from J, leaving 13 bases between them. From germline, CDR1 is DFQATT and CDR2 SNEGSKA (reference sequence). The CDR3 sequence is 12 residues long. The CDR3 loop reads CSASLRIEGYTF. DNA of the CDR3: TGCAGTGCTAGTTTGCGGATAGAAGGCTACACCTTC.

The chain couples TRBV9 to TRBJ2-5; 14 positions agree with TRBD2. CDR1 and CDR2 (germline): SGDLS, YYNGEE. The CDR3 runs to 16 residues. After removal of 4 bases from V and 5 bases from J, the junction contained 7 bases not matched to a gene. CDR3 protein: CASSPGLAGGGETQYF. The CDR3 coding sequence is TGTGCCAGCAGCCCAGGACTAGCGGGAGGCGGGGAGACCCAGTACTTC.

The rearrangement uses TRBV25-1 and TRBJ1-6, with no clear D. V was pared by 4 bases and J by 14 bases, with 12 bases between. This CDR3 comprises 12 residues. The germline gives CDR1 MGHDK, CDR2 SYGVNS. CDR3 in amino acids: CASSGPPGSLHF. The DNA of the CDR3 is TGTGCCAGCAGTGGGCCCCCGGGATCCCTCCACTTT.

V usage is TRBV4-1 and J usage is TRBJ2-7; D is possibly TRBD1 (7 bases). CDR3 length equals 18 residues. The germline CDR1 and CDR2 sequences are MGHRA and YSYEKL. Trimming removed 4 bases at V and 1 base at J, with 23 bases between. The CDR3 region has the DNA TGCGCCAGCAGCCTAAAGATAGGACGCAGGGGGGAGTCCTACGAGCAGTACTTC. Translation gives CASSLKIGRRGESYEQYF.

In the case of this clone: The sample holds other DNA sequences that translate to the same CDR3. CDR3 bases: TGTGCCAGCAGCTTAGCACAGGGTGAGCAGTACTTC. As protein: CASSLAQGEQYF. The V and J genes are TRBV7-9 and TRBJ2-7, with D possibly matching TRBD1 (6 bases). This CDR3 has 12 residues. V shed 0 bases and J shed 7 bases, with 7 bases lying between them. Germline V gene data show CDR1 as SEHNR and CDR2 as FQNEAQ (reference sequence).